This note documents a single T cell receptor beta chain sequence. As originally analysed: The assay estimated nucleated cells by amplifying reference gene primers. Method: immunoSEQ multiplex PCR; TCRdb's copy keeps in-frame clones and lacks some. D and trimming come from the DNA, and the V and J calls and clone size come from that table. Among some 320,000 clones listed, 70% to 90% were seen once. The sample belongs to a study of blood T cell repertoires in COVID-19. Study details: Collection of acute and convalescent COVID-19 samples took place in the United States, Italy and Spain.

The source is a woman aged 45 to 65 who had recovered from COVID-19. The sequenced sample was peripheral blood.

The DNA of the CDR3 is TGTGCCAGCAGCTCGGAGGGACAGATCTATGGCTACACCTTC. Translating gives CASSSEGQIYGYTF. V and J are TRBV5-4 and TRBJ1-2; TRBD1 matches at 7 bases. The V gene end was trimmed by 3 bases and the J gene end by 4 bases; junction bases not matched to a gene: 6. The length of the CDR3 is 14 residues. The germline gives CDR1 SGHNT, CDR2 YYREEE (reference sequence).